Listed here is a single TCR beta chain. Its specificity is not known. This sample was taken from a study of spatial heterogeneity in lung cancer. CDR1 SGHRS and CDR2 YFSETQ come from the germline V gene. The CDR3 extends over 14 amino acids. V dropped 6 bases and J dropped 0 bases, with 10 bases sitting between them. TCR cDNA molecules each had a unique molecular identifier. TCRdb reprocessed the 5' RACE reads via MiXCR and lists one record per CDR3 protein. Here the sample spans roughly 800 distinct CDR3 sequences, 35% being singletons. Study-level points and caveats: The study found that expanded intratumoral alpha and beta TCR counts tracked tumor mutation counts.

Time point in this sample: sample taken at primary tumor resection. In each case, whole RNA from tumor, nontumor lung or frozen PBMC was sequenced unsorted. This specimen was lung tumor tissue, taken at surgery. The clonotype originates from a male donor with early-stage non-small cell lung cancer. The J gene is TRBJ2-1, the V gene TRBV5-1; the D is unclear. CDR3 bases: TGCGCCAGCACCCAGGCTGACTCCTACAATGAGCAGTTCTTC. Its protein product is CASTQADSYNEQFF.